This T cell receptor (gamma chain) was sequenced for a study of gamma-delta T cells after stem cell transplantation. In regard to this clone: A junction end diverges from the germline sequence, so it may reflect a read error.

TCRdb fed the RT-PCR reads into CATT to redo clone calling. The profile shows about 690 gamma-chain clones, approximately 11% of them singletons. This CDR3 is 18 amino acids long. Germline-derived CDR1 and CDR2 are GITISATS and ISYDGTV (reference sequence). The chain carries TRGV9 and TRGJP. This TCR derives from a human donor. It is not recorded whose cells these are; they may come from a transplant donor. The specimen was gamma-delta T cells. CDR3 bases: TGTGCCTTGTGGGAGGTGTCCGGGCAAGAGTTGGGCGAAAAAATCAAGGTATTT. Its translation is CALWEVSGQELGEKIKVF.